This is a list of T cell receptor beta chains from one sample in a study of regulatory T cells in long-lasting Graves disease. TCRdb independently ran MiXCR on the multiplex PCR reads; one entry per CDR3 protein. This sample has almost 450,000 distinct CDR3 sequences, with about 17% found just once. The sample was also linked to a second study, of T cells in Graves' hyperthyroidism and ophthalmopathy.

The sample in question was peripheral blood mononuclear cells (PBMCs), obtained at new diagnosis, from a patient treated with antithyroid drugs. The receptors were gathered from a woman aged 25 to 39 with Graves disease. Each CDR3 is given without its conserved first and last residue. Fields, in order: V gene, J gene, CDR3 protein.

v_call: TRBV4-3
j_call: TRBJ2-1
cdr3_aa: ASSQDLTGGRTDEQF

v_call: TRBV10-3
j_call: TRBJ2-1
cdr3_aa: AISESKKGLAYSSYNEQF

v_call: TRBV10-3
j_call: TRBJ1-1
cdr3_aa: AISAGGSWNTEAF

v_call: TRBV3-1
j_call: TRBJ1-4
cdr3_aa: ASSQDIGATNEKLF

v_call: TRBV29-1
j_call: TRBJ1-2
cdr3_aa: SVEVPGGGNYGYT

v_call: TRBV27
j_call: TRBJ2-1
cdr3_aa: ASSPDYNEQF

v_call: TRBV28
j_call: TRBJ2-5
cdr3_aa: ASQDRDKETQY

v_call: TRBV12-3/TRBV12-4
j_call: TRBJ1-5
cdr3_aa: ASSLGRYNQPQH

v_call: TRBV7-9
j_call: TRBJ2-1
cdr3_aa: ASSLVTSGSPYNEQF

v_call: TRBV12-5
j_call: TRBJ1-2
cdr3_aa: ASGPQGGGPYGYT

v_call: TRBV6-5
j_call: TRBJ2-6
cdr3_aa: ASSYMGGKSSGANVLT

v_call: TRBV7-9
j_call: TRBJ2-7
cdr3_aa: ASSEGLAGSGREQY

v_call: TRBV12-3/TRBV12-4
j_call: TRBJ1-1
cdr3_aa: ASSPRTGGVTEAF

v_call: TRBV28
j_call: TRBJ1-2
cdr3_aa: ASSLPGDPRAGYT

v_call: TRBV12-3/TRBV12-4
j_call: TRBJ1-4
cdr3_aa: ASRSDYLGNEKLF

v_call: TRBV6-1
j_call: TRBJ1-4
cdr3_aa: ASSPGRSNEKLF

v_call: TRBV27
j_call: TRBJ2-7
cdr3_aa: ASSPATATYEQY

v_call: TRBV4-1
j_call: TRBJ1-5
cdr3_aa: ASSQLTGINQPQH

v_call: TRBV19
j_call: TRBJ1-2
cdr3_aa: ASSAGTGAPLYGYT

v_call: TRBV2
j_call: TRBJ2-3
cdr3_aa: ASSGTVPGLASTGTQY

v_call: TRBV28
j_call: TRBJ2-1
cdr3_aa: ASSLWHLSSYNEQF

v_call: TRBV7-2
j_call: TRBJ2-5
cdr3_aa: ASSPQGLAGYQETQY

v_call: TRBV29-1
j_call: TRBJ2-5
cdr3_aa: SVEGTGHQETQY